This T cell receptor beta chain is drawn from a study of OX40 agonist ivuxolimab in advanced cancers. Only in-frame clones appear in the TCRdb table, and some are missing; sequencing was by immunoSEQ multiplex PCR. The sample lists about 35,000 clones, approximately 81% seen once, with 9.5% to 15% in the top ten. The CDR3 has 14 residues. Germline assignment: CDR1 MNHEY and CDR2 SVGAGI. Material: CD4+ or CD8+ T cells sorted from blood, obtained in a trial of the OX40 agonist ivuxolimab. This chain joins TRBV6-5 and TRBJ2-5; maybe TRBD1 (8 bases). TRBJ2-7 explains the end of the DNA better; the J call may be wrong. The receptor's source is an adult with an advanced solid tumor such as melanoma, head and neck, liver or kidney cancer. CDR3 bases: TGTGCCAGCAGTTACCAACAGGGGGGGTCCGAGCAGTACTTC. Its translation is CASSYQQGGSEQYF.